The 4 T cell receptor beta chains reported below all come from one sample, sequenced in a study of Tregs in tolerant kidney transplant recipients. TCRdb's copy holds only in-frame clones and misses some; the assay was immunoSEQ multiplex PCR. The sample records around 78,000 clones, approximately 90% being singletons. The specimen was Tregs from blood, collected before the transplant. Receptors were obtained from a human donor who received a combined kidney and bone marrow transplant.

The CDR3 protein is CASSSYSVPGELFF. The DNA for the CDR3 is TGCGCCAGCAGCTCCTACAGTGTTCCCGGGGAGCTGTTTTTT. The chain is built from TRBV5-1 and TRBJ2-2; D not certain. The V gene lost 3 bases and the J gene lost 6 bases, with 12 bases spanning the gap. The CDR3 length is 14 residues. Germline V CDR1 and CDR2: SGHRS, YFSETQ.

The chain recombines TRBV10-3 with TRBJ2-7; tentatively, D is TRBD1 (7 bases). This CDR3 has 14 amino acids. CDR1 and CDR2 (germline): ENHRY, SYGVKD. Trimming left V 2 bases short and J 3 bases short, with 11 bases between. DNA of the CDR3: TGTGCCATCAGTGAGACCCAGGGGGGCTACGAGCAGTACTTC. This gives the protein CAISETQGGYEQYF.

The V call is TRBV7-3, the J call TRBJ2-6, with D uncertain. Germline CDR1 SGHTA, CDR2 FQGTGA. Trimming shortened V by 2 bases and J by 0 bases, and 5 bases separated the two germline ends. CDR3 length equals 15 residues. In DNA form, the CDR3 reads TGTGCCAGCAGCTTAGGTGGCTCTGGGGCCAACGTCCTGACTTTC. Protein sequence: CASSLGGSGANVLTF. Full variable domain (outside the CDR3, taken from reference TRBV7-3 and TRBJ2-6): GAGVSQTPSNKVTEKGKYVELRCDPISGHTALYWYRQSLGQGPEFLIYFQGTGAADDSGLPNDRFFAVRPEGSVSTLKIQRTERGDSAVYLCASSLGGSGANVLTFGAGSRLTVL.

V is TRBV19 and J is TRBJ1-2, with 9 bases lining up with TRBD1. There are 16 residues in the CDR3. J gave up 4 bases and V 5 bases, and 11 bases lay outside the gene matches. Germline V CDR1 and CDR2: LNHDA, SQIVND (reference sequence). The CDR3 DNA follows: TGTGCCAGTAGTTTCCGGACAGGGGAGGGGAGCTATGGCTACACCTTC. Encoded protein: CASSFRTGEGSYGYTF.